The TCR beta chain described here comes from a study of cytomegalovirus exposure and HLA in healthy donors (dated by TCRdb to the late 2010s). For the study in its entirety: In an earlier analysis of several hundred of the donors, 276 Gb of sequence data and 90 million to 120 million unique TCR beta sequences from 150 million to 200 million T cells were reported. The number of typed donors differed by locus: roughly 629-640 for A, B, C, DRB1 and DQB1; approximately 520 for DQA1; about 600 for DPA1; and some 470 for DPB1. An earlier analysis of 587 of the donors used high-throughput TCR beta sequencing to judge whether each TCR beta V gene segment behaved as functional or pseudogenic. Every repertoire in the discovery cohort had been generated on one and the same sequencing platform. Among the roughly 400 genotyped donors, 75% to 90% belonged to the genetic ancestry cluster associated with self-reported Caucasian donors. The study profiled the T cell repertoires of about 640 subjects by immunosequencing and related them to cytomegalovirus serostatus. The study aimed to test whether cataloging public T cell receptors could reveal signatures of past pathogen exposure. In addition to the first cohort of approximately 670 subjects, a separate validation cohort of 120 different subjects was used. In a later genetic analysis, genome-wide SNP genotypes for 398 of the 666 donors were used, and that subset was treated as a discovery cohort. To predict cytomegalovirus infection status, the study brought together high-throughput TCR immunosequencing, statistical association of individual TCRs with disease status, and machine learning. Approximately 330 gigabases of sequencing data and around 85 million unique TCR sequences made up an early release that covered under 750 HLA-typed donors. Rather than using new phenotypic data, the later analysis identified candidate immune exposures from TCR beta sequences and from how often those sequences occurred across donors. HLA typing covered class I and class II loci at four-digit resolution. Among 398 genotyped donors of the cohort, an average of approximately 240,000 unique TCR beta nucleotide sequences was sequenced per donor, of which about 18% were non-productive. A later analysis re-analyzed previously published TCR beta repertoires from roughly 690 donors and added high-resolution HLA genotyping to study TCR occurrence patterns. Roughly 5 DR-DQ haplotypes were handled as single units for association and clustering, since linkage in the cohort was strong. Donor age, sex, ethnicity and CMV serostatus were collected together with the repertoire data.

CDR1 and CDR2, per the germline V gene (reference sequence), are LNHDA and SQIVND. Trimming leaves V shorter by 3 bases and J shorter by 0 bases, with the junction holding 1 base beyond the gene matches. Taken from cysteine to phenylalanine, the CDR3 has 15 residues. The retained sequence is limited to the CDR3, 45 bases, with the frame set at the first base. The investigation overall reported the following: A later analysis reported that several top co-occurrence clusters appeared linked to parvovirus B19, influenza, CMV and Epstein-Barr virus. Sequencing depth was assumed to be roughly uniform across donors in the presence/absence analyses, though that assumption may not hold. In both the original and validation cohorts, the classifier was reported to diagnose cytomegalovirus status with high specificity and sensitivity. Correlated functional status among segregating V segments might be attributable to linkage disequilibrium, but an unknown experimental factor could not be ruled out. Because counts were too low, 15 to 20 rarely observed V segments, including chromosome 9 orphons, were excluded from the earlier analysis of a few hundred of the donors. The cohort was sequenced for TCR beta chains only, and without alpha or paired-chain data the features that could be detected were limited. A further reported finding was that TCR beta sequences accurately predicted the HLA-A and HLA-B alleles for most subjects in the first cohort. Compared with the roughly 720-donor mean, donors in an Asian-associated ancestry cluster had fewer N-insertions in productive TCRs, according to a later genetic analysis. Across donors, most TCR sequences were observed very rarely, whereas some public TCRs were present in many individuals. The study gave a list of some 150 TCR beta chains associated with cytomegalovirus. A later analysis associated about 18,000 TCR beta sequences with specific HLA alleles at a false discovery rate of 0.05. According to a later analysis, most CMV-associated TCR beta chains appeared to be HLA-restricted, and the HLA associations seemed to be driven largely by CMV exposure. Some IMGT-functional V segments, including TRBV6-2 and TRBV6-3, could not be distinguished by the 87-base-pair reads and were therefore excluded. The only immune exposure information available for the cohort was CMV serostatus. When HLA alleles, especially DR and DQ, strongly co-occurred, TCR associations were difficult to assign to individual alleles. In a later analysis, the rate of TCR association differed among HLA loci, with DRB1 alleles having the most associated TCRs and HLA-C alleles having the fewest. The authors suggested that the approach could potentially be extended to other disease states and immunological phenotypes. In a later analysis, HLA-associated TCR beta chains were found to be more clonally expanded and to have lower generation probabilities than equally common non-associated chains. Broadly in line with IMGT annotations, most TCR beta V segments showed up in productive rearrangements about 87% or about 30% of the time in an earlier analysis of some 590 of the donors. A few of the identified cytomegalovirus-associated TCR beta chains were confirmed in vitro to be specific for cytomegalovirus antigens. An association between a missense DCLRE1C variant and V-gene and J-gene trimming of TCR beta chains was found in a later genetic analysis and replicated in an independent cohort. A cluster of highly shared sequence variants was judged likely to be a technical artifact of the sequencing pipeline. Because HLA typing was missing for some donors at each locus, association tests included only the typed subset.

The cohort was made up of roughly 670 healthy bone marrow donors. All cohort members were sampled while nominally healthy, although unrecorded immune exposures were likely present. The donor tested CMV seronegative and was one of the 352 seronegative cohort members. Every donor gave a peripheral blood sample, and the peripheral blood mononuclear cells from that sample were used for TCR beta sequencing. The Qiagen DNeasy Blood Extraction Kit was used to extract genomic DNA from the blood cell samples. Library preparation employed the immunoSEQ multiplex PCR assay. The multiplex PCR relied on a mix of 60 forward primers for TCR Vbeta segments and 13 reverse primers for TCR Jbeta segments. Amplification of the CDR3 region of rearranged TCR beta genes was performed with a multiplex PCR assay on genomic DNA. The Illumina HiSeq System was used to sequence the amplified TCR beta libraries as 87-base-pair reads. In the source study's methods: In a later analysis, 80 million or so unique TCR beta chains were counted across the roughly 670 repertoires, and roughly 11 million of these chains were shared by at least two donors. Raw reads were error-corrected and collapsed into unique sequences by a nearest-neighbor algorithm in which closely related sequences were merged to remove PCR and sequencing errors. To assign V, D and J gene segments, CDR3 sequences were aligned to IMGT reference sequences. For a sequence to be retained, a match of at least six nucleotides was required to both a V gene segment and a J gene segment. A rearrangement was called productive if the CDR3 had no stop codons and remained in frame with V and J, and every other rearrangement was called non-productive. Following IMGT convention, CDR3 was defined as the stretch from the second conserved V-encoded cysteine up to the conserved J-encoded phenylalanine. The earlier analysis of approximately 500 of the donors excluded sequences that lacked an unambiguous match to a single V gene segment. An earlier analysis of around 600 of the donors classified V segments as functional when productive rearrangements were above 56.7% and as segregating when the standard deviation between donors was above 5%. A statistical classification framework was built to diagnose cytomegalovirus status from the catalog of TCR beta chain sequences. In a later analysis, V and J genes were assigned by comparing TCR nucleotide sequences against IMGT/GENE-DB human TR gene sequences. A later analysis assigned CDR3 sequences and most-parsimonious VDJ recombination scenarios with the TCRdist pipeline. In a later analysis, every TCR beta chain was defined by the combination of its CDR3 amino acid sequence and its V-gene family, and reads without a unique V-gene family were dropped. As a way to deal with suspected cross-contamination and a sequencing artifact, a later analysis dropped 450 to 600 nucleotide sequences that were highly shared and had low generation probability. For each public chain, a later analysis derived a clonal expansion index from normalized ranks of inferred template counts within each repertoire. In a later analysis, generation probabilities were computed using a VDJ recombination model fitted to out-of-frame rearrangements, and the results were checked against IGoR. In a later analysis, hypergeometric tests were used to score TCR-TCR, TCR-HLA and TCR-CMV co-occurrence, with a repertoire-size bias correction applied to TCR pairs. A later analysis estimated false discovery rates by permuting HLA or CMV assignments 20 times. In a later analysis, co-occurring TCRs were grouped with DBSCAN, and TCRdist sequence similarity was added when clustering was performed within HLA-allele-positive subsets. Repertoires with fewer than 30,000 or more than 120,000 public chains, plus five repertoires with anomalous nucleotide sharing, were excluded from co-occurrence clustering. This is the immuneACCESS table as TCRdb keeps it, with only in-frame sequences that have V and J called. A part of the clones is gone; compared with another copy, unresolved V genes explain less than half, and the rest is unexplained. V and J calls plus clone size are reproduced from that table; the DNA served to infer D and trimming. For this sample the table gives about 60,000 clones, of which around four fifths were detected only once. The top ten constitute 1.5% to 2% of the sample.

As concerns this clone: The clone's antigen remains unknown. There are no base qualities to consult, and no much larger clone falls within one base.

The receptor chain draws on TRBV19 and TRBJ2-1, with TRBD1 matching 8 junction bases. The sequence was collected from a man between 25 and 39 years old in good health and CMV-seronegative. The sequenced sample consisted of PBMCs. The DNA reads TGTGCCAGTAGTATTACAGGGGGCTCCTACAATGAGCAGTTCTTC. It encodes CASSITGGSYNEQFF. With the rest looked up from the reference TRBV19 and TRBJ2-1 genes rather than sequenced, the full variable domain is DGGITQSPKYLFRKEGQNVTLSCEQNLNHDAMYWYRQDPGQGLRLIYYSQIVNDFQKGDIAEGYSVSREKKESFPLTVTSAQKNPTAFYLCASSITGGSYNEQFFGPGTRLTVL.